This T cell receptor (beta chain) was captured in a study of Graves' ophthalmopathy and Graves' hyperthyroidism listed by TCRdb under 2018. Concerning the study at large: Peripheral blood samples were taken at the time of initial diagnosis, before any treatment was given. To tell Graves' ophthalmopathy apart from Graves' hyperthyroidism, and to predict which patients would progress to ophthalmopathy, the study relied on TCR beta repertoire signatures. In total, around 140 blood samples were TCR-sequenced: approximately 42 ophthalmopathy, 75 hyperthyroidism and about 17 hyperthyroidism-to-ophthalmopathy patients. To explore V-J signatures that distinguish ophthalmopathy from hyperthyroidism, a discovery set of about a hundred patients was enrolled, made up of over 40 with ophthalmopathy and fewer than 60 with stable hyperthyroidism. The independent validation cohort included about 19 hyperthyroidism patients plus 17 patients who later progressed from hyperthyroidism to ophthalmopathy. In 6 or 7 hyperthyroidism patients, T-cell repertoires of thyroid tissue and blood were compared. Following sample collection, hyperthyroidism patients were given methimazole at a starting dose of 30 mg daily, and ophthalmopathy patients were given high-dose intravenous methylprednisolone. The roughly 94 discovery patients were randomly split 7:3 into training and test sets.

The research as a whole found: In validation, the model predicted ophthalmopathy progression with more than 55% sensitivity and 72.22% specificity; around twelve predicted patients were CT-confirmed with GO in a median of about 7.1 months. No statistical method was used to set the sample size in advance, and the investigators knew which group each participant was assigned to. Most of the expanded thyroid clonotypes with a frequency above 0.001 were also detected in blood, and it was suggested that the thyroid immune response may be reflected by blood repertoires. In cross-validation, the 13-signature model distinguished ophthalmopathy from stable hyperthyroidism with 85% to 90% sensitivity and approximately 81% specificity, and in the test set the corresponding values were approximately 80% and 68%.

Remarks on this clonotype: Its antigen is currently not known. No much larger clone exists at a distance of one base, and base qualities are not known.

TCR beta CDR3 regions were amplified from RNA transcripts for repertoire sequencing. A first-round RT-PCR used HTBI primers with the Qiagen OneStep RT-PCR kit, followed by a second-round multiplex PCR, size selection and purification. Libraries were sequenced paired-end with 100 bp reads on an Illumina HiSeq2000. As for how the authors treated the data: SOAPnuke was used to process the reads, throwing out any read that had adapters, had uncalled bases, had a mean Phred below 15, or lacked an exact constant-primer or identifier match. High-quality paired reads were merged with COPE v1.2.5. Unique nucleotide sequences were defined as clonotypes and aligned to IMGT TRB V, D and J references using MiTCR v1.1. Only V-J combinations with frequency above 0.0001 were analysed, covering over 98% of repertoires. For each V-J combination, a TCR clonal expansion and chaos score was defined as the ratio of F50 clonal expansion to chaos observed in the TCRdist matrix. Welch's t-statistics and random forest were used to narrow the features down to about a dozen V-J combinations, which were then fed into a naive Bayes classifier. The Morisita-Horn index was used to measure how similar the thyroid and blood repertoires were. TCRdb reprocessed the public reads (quality trimming at Q25 with fastp, clone calling with MiXCR) and kept in-frame beta chains. Under each unique CDR3 protein, matching rows form one entry showing the most common genes and DNA. The V and J calls were not made by the authors but by TCRdb's processing. Here the sample has roughly 500,000 distinct CDR3 sequences; around an eighth occur a single time. Over 7.5% of the sample rests with the top ten.

Ophthalmopathy patients had moderately to severely active disease, Clinical Activity Score of at least 3, NOSPECS grade of at least 4, and disease duration under 3 months. Anyone with other autoimmune diseases, uncontrolled infections, pregnancy or lactation was excluded from the study. Clinical symptoms, serum thyroxine, TRAb, thyroid ultrasound and orbital computed tomography were used for diagnosis. Ficoll-Paque density gradient centrifugation was used to isolate PBMCs from 8 to 10 ml of fresh peripheral blood. Total RNA was extracted using Trizol reagent, and RNA quality was checked on an Agilent 2100 Bioanalyzer. The sequencing sample was made of blood. The source is a woman between 25 and 40 years old with Graves' ophthalmopathy. Donor details come from another sample of the same person, matched by shared clones.

The nucleotides read TGTGCCTGGAGTGTACTGGCATTTTCTGGCTACACCTTC. Protein translation: CAWSVLAFSGYTF. This sequence uses TRBV30 and TRBJ1-2, with no reliable assignment of the D segment. There are 13 amino acids in the CDR3, from cysteine to phenylalanine inclusive. Just the 39-base CDR3 DNA is kept, in frame starting at base 1. Between the V and J ends, shortened by 0 bases and 7 bases respectively, the junction contains 12 bases. For CDR1 and CDR2, the germline V gene (reference sequence) lists GTSNPN and SVGIG.